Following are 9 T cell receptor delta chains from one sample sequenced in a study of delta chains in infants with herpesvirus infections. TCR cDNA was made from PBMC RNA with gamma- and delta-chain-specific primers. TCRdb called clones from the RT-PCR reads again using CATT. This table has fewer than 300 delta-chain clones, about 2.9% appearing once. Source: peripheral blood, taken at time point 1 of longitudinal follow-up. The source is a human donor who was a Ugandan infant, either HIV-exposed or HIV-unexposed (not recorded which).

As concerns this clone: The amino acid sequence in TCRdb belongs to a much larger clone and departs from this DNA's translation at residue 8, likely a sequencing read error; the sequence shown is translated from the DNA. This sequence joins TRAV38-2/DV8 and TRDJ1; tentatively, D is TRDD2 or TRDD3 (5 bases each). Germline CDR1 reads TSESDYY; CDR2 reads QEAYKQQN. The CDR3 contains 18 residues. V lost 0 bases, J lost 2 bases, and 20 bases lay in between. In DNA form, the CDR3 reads TGTGCTTATAGGAGCGCGGCCCCCCCCCCTACTGGTACCGATAAACTCATCTTT. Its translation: CAYRSAAPPPTGTDKLIF.

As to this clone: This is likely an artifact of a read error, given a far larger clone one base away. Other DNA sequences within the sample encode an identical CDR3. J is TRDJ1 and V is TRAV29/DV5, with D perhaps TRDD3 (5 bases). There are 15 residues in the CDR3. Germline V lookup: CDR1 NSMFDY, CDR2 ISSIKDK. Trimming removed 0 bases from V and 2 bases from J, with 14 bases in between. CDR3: CAASVVLGETDKLIF. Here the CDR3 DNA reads TGTGCAGCAAGCGTTGTACTAGGGGAGACCGATAAACTCATCTTT.

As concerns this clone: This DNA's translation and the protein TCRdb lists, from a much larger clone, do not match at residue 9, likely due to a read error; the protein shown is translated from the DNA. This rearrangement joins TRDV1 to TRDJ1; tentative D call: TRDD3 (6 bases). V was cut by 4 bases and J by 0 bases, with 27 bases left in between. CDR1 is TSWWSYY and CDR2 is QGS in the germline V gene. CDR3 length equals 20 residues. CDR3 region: CALGVPRWRYAGAYTDKLIF. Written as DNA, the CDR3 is TGTGCTCTTGGGGTACCACGGTGGCGATACGCCGGAGCGTACACCGATAAACTCATCTTT.

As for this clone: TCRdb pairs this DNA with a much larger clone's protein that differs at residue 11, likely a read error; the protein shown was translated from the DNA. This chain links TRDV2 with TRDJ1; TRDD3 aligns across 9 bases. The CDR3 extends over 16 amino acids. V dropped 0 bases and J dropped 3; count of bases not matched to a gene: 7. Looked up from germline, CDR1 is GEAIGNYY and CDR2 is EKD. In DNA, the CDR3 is TGTGCCTGTGACACCTTACTGGGGGAGTACCCCGATAAACTCATCTTT. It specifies CACDTLLGEYPDKLIF.

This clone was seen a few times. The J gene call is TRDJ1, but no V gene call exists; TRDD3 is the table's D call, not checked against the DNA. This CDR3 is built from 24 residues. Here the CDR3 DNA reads TGTAGTTGCAAGACTGAAATCACACAGCTTGATGTCTCCATACCTCCGTGGGGGATGATGGCACTCATCTTT. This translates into CSCKTEITQLDVSIPPWGMMALIF.

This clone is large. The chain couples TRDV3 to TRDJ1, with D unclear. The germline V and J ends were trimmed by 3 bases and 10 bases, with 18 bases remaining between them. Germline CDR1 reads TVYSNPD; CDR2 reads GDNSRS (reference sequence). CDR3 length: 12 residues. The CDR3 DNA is TGTGCCTTCCGAGCAGGGTACTCGGCACTCATCTTT. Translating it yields CAFRAGYSALIF.

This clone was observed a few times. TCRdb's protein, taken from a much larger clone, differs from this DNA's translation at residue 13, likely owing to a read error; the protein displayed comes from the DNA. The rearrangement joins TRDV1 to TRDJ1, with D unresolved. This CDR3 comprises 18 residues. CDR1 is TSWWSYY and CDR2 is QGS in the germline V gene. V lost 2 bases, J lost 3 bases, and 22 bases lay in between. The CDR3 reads CALGERFTELPYADKLIF. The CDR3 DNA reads TGTGCTCTTGGGGAAAGATTTACCGAACTCCCGTACGCCGATAAACTCATCTTT.

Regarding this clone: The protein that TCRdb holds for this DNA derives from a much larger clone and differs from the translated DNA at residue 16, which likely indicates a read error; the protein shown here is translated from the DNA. CDR3 in DNA: TGTGCTCTTGGGGACATCTTTGCGTTTCTACCCCAAACGGGCACCAATAAACTCATCTTT. Its translation: CALGDIFAFLPQTGTNKLIF. The chain employs TRDV1 and TRDJ1; D gene ambiguous. Per germline, CDR1 TSWWSYY and CDR2 QGS. This CDR3 region has 20 residues.

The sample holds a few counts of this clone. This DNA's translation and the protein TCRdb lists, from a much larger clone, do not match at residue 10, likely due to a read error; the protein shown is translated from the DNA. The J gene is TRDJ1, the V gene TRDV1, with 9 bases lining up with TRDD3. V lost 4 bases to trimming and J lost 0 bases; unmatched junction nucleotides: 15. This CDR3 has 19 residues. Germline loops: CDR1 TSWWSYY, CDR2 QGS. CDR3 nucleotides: TGTGCTCTTGGGGGGCCGATACTGGGGGAATCCCTGTACACCGATAAACTCATCTTT. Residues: CALGGPILGESLYTDKLIF.